This is a list of T cell receptor beta chains from one sample in a study of T-cell memory formation after mild COVID-19. From the 5' RACE reads, TCRdb called clonotypes with MiXCR, one entry per CDR3 protein. The data show about 260,000 distinct CDR3 sequences, approximately 8.4% seen once. Input material: PBMCs or a T cell subset sorted from them (not recorded which). These receptors originate from a man aged 18 to 30 who had mild COVID-19 (a few samples of this study predate the infection). Cell type and time point are not known. CDR3s include the opening cysteine and the closing phenylalanine or tryptophan. A D gene is named only where the DNA matches it firmly. A clone size is listed for some rows: how often the clone was seen (once, few, many), or a class if it is expanded.

size: many
D: NA
J: TRBJ2-2
V: TRBV7-9
CDR3: CASSLRGTNTGELFF
DNA: TGTGCCAGCAGCTTACGGGGGACGAACACCGGGGAGCTGTTTTTT

size: NA
D: NA
J: TRBJ2-1
V: TRBV6-2/TRBV6-3
CDR3: CASTGGTYNEQFF
DNA: TGTGCAAGCACGGGGGGCACCTACAATGAGCAGTTCTTC

size: few
D: NA
J: TRBJ1-5
V: TRBV20-1
CDR3: CSAREYGQPQHF
DNA: TGCAGTGCTAGAGAATATGGTCAGCCCCAGCATTTT

size: NA
D: NA
J: TRBJ1-2
V: TRBV11-2
CDR3: CASSLGSRGYGYTF
DNA: TGTGCCAGCAGCTTAGGGTCCAGGGGCTATGGCTACACCTTC

size: few
D: NA
J: TRBJ2-5
V: TRBV11-2
CDR3: CASSLVRDRETQYF
DNA: TGTGCCAGCAGCTTAGTGCGGGACCGAGAGACCCAGTACTTC

size: many
D: TRBD2
J: TRBJ2-5
V: TRBV5-1
CDR3: CASSLDGGTETQYF
DNA: TGCGCCAGCAGCTTGGACGGGGGGACGGAGACCCAGTACTTC

size: many
D: NA
J: TRBJ2-1
V: TRBV4-3
CDR3: CASSHLGHTSYNEQFF
DNA: TGCGCCAGCAGCCACCTCGGACACACCTCCTACAATGAGCAGTTCTTC

size: many
D: TRBD1
J: TRBJ2-3
V: TRBV7-2
CDR3: CASSLAGRGRADTQYF
DNA: TGTGCCAGCAGCTTAGCAGGCAGGGGGCGTGCAGATACGCAGTATTTT

size: NA
D: TRBD1
J: TRBJ2-3
V: TRBV7-2
CDR3: CAGTRDRDTDTQYF
DNA: TGTGCCGGCACCCGGGACAGGGACACAGATACGCAGTATTTT

size: NA
D: NA
J: TRBJ2-1
V: TRBV20-1
CDR3: CSARDSLLYNEQFF
DNA: TGCAGTGCTAGAGATAGTCTCTTATACAATGAGCAGTTCTTC

size: NA
D: TRBD2
J: TRBJ2-7
V: TRBV25-1
CDR3: CASSEAGTSGDEQYF
DNA: TGTGCCAGCAGTGAAGCCGGGACTAGCGGCGACGAGCAGTACTTC

size: NA
D: NA
J: TRBJ2-3
V: TRBV5-4
CDR3: CASSLGGDSHRDTQYF
DNA: TGTGCCAGCAGCCTTGGTGGTGACTCCCACCGGGATACGCAGTATTTT

size: many
D: NA
J: TRBJ1-2
V: TRBV7-6
CDR3: CASSSGLDYGYTF
DNA: TGTGCCAGCAGCTCGGGGTTGGACTATGGCTACACCTTC

size: NA
D: NA
J: TRBJ2-3
V: TRBV29-1
CDR3: CSVEGPRTDTQYF
DNA: TGCAGCGTTGAAGGACCACGCACAGATACGCAGTATTTT

size: few
D: TRBD2
J: TRBJ2-3
V: TRBV20-1
CDR3: CSATLAGTDTQYF
DNA: TGCAGTGCTACACTAGCGGGGACAGATACGCAGTATTTT

size: many
D: NA
J: TRBJ2-7
V: TRBV20-1
CDR3: CSARRSSSYEQYF
DNA: TGCAGTGCAAGACGTAGTAGCTCCTACGAGCAGTACTTC

size: few
D: NA
J: TRBJ2-3
V: TRBV19
CDR3: CASGSGSTDTQYF
DNA: TGTGCCAGTGGATCGGGGAGCACAGATACGCAGTATTTT

size: few
D: NA
J: TRBJ2-1
V: TRBV12-1
CDR3: CASSPGLERNNEQFF
DNA: TGTGCCAGCAGCCCGGGACTAGAAAGAAACAATGAGCAGTTCTTC

size: NA
D: NA
J: TRBJ2-6
V: TRBV6-5
CDR3: CASSYSWGDGANVLTF
DNA: TGTGCCAGCAGTTACTCGTGGGGGGACGGGGCCAACGTCCTGACTTTC

size: NA
D: NA
J: TRBJ1-1
V: TRBV4-1
CDR3: CASSQERFRMNTEAFF
DNA: TGCGCCAGCAGCCAAGAGCGATTCCGCATGAACACTGAAGCTTTCTTT

size: NA
D: TRBD2
J: TRBJ2-5
V: TRBV2
CDR3: CASMGGLGIQETQYF
DNA: TGTGCCAGCATGGGGGGACTAGGGATCCAAGAGACCCAGTACTTC

size: NA
D: NA
J: TRBJ2-3
V: TRBV4-2
CDR3: CASSPFGSEADTQYF
DNA: TGTGCCAGCAGCCCCTTCGGGTCAGAGGCAGATACGCAGTATTTT

size: NA
D: NA
J: TRBJ2-2
V: TRBV2
CDR3: CASSLGRAGELFF
DNA: TGTGCCAGCAGCCTGGGACGGGCCGGGGAGCTGTTTTTT

size: NA
D: NA
J: TRBJ2-3
V: TRBV29-1
CDR3: CSVEGGVGTDTQYF
DNA: TGCAGCGTTGAGGGGGGCGTGGGCACAGATACGCAGTATTTT

size: few
D: NA
J: TRBJ2-4
V: TRBV9
CDR3: CASSVESGGVETQYF
DNA: TGTGCCAGCAGCGTAGAAAGCGGTGGGGTCGAAACTCAGTACTTC